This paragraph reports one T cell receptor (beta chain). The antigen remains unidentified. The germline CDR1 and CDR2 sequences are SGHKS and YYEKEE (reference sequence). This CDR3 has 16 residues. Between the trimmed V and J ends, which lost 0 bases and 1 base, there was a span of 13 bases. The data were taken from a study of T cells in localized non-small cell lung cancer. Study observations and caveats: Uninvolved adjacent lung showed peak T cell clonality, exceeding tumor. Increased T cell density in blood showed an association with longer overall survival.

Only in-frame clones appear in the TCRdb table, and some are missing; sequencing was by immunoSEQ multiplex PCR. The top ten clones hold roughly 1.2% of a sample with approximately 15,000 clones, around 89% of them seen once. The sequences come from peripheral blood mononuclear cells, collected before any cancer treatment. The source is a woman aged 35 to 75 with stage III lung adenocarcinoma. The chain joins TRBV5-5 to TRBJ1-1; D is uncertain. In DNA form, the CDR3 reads TGTGCCAGCAGCTTGGTGAGCCACTGGGCGAACACTGAAGCTTTCTTT. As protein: CASSLVSHWANTEAFF.